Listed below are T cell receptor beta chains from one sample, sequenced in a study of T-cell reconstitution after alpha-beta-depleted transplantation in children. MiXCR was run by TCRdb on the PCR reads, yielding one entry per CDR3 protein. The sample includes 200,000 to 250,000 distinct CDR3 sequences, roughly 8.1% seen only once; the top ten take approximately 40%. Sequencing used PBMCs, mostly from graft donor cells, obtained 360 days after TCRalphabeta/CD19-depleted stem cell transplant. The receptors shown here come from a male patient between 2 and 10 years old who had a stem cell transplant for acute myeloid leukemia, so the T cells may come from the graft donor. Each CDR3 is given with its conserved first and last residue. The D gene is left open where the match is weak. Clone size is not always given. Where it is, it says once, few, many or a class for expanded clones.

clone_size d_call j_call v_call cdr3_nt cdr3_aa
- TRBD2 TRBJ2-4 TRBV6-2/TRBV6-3 TGTGCCAGCAGACTAGCGGGACTTAACATTCAGTACTTC CASRLAGLNIQYF
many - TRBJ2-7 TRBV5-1 TGCGCCAGCAGCTTGGGACAGTTCACCTACGAGCAGTACTTC CASSLGQFTYEQYF
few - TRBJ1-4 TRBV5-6 TGTGCCAGCAGCTTGGATAGGCAAAAACTGTTTTTT CASSLDRQKLFF
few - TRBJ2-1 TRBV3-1 TGTGCCAGCAGCCAGCCGGTGAAGGGGAATGAGCAGTTCTTC CASSQPVKGNEQFF
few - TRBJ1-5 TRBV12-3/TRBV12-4 TGTGCCAGCAGCTCTACAGGGCTCAATCAGCCCCAGCATTTT CASSSTGLNQPQHF
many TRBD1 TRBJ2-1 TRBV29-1 TGCAGCGTTGAGGGACAGGGAGAGGTGCAGTTCTTC CSVEGQGEVQFF
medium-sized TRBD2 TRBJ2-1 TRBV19 TGTGCCAGTAGTCAGACTAGCGGGGGGGCCGGACCGTACAATGAGCAGTTCTTC CASSQTSGGAGPYNEQFF
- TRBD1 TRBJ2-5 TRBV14 TGTGCCAGCAGCCAAGACAGGCCCGGACAGGGTATTCAAGAGACCCAGTACTTC CASSQDRPGQGIQETQYF
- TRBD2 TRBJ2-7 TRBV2 TGTGCCAGCAGCCAACAGGGAACCTCGGGGGGGGAGCAGTACTTC CASSQQGTSGGEQYF
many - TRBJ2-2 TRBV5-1 TGCGCCAGCAGCTTGGAGTCGGGAGTAGCGGGGGAGCTGTTTTTT CASSLESGVAGELFF
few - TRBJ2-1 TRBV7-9 TGTGCCAGCAGCTTTGGGGACTCCTACAATGAGCAGTTCTTC CASSFGDSYNEQFF
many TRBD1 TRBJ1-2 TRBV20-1 TGCAGTGCTGCGATGCTACAGGGGGCTTTTGGCTACACCTTC CSAAMLQGAFGYTF
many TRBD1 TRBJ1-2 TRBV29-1 TGCAGCGTTAAAGGACAGGGGGAAAATGGCTACACCTTC CSVKGQGENGYTF
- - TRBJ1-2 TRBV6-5 TGTGCCATCTACCGACTAAACTATGGCTACACCTTC CAIYRLNYGYTF
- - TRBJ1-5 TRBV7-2 TGTGCCAGCAAGGATTTTCCCTATAGCAATCAGCCCCAGCATTTT CASKDFPYSNQPQHF
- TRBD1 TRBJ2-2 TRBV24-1 TGTGCCACCAGTGAATCCACAGGGGGCGCTCCCGACACCGGGGAGCTGTTTTTT CATSESTGGAPDTGELFF
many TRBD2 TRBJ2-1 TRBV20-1 TGCAGTGCTACTAGAGCGGGAATCTACAATGAGCAGTTCTTC CSATRAGIYNEQFF
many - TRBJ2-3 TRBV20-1 TGCAGTGCTAGGAGGTGGGGGCCTAGCACAGATACGCAGTATTTT CSARRWGPSTDTQYF
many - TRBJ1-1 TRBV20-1 TGCAGTGCTAGCATCGACCCCGGTGGAACTGAAGCTTTCTTT CSASIDPGGTEAFF
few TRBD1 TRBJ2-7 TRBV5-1 TGCGCCAGCAGGCGTGACAGGGTCGGCTACGAGCAGTACTTC CASRRDRVGYEQYF
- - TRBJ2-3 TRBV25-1 TGTGCCAGCAGTGACTTCCAGAGCACAGATACGCAGTATTTT CASSDFQSTDTQYF
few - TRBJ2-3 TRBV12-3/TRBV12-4 TGTGCCAGCAGTTTTGGCCGCCGCACAGATACGCAGTATTTT CASSFGRRTDTQYF
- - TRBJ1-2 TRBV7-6 TGTGCCAGCAGCTTAGCGGTCCAGGGTGGCGGCTACACCTTC CASSLAVQGGGYTF
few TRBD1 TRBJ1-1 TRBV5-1 TGCGCCAGCAGCTTGGTGGACAGGGACTACACTGAAGCTTTCTTT CASSLVDRDYTEAFF
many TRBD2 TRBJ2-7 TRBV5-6 TGTGCCAGCAGCCTCCCCGTCGGGACTAGCGACTCCTTTGGGTACGAGCAGTACTTC CASSLPVGTSDSFGYEQYF
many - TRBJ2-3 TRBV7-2 TGTGCCAGCAGCTTAGCGGTACAGGTTACAGATACGCAGTATTTT CASSLAVQVTDTQYF
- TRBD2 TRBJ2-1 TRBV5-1 TGCGCCAGCAGCTTGGGTCTCGTTAGCGGGAATGAGCAGTTCTTC CASSLGLVSGNEQFF
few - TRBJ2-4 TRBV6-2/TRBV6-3 TGTGCCAGCCGTACGCTAGCCAAAAACATTCAGTACTTC CASRTLAKNIQYF
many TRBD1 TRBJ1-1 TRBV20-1 TGCAGTGCTAGAGATCCCCTGACAGGGGGCGAGCCCGCCGGAGCTTTCTTT CSARDPLTGGEPAGAFF
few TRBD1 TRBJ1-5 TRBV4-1 TGCGCCAGCAGCCAAGCCGGGACAGGGGTGAGACCCCAGCATTTT CASSQAGTGVRPQHF
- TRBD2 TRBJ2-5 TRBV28 TGTGCCAGCAGCCCACGGACTAGCCGAGGGACAGAGACCCAGTACTTC CASSPRTSRGTETQYF
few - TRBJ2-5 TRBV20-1 TGCAGTGCTTTTTCCTACAGGCGAAATAGGACCCAGTACTTC CSAFSYRRNRTQYF
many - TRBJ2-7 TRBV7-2 TGTGCCAGCAGCTTACGTCAATTGTACGAGCAGTACTTC CASSLRQLYEQYF
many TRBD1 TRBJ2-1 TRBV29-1 TGCAGCGTCAACACAGGGGGCAATGACAATGAGCAGTTCTTC CSVNTGGNDNEQFF
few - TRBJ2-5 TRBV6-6 TGTGCCAGCAGTTACTCGGGTGAAGAGACCCAGTACTTC CASSYSGEETQYF
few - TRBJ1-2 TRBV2 TGTGCCAGCAGTGAGGGGGGCTACACCTTC CASSEGGYTF
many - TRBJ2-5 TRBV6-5 TGTGCCAGCAGTTACTTAGGGATTCCCCAAGAGACCCAGTACTTC CASSYLGIPQETQYF
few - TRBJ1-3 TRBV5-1 TGCGCCAGCAGCTTGGAGTCTGTTCGGTCTGGAAACACCATATATTTT CASSLESVRSGNTIYF
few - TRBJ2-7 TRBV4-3 TGCGCCAGCAGCGCGAAACTAGACAGGCCCTACGAGCAGTACTTC CASSAKLDRPYEQYF
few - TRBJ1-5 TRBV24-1 TGTGCCACCCTTGGACAGTCTAGCAATCAGCCCCAGCATTTT CATLGQSSNQPQHF
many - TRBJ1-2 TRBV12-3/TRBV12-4 TGTGCCAGCAGTCCTCGACAGAATGGCTACACCTTC CASSPRQNGYTF
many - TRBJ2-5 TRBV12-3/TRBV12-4 TGTGCCAGCAGTCCTCGGACAGTTATATCAGGAGAGACCCAGTACTTC CASSPRTVISGETQYF
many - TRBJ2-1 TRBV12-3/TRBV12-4 TGTGCCAGCATGATAGACTTCTCCTACAATGAGCAGTTCTTC CASMIDFSYNEQFF
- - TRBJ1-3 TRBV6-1 TGTGCCAGCAGTGAAGTGGGGTCTGCTGGAAACACCATATATTTT CASSEVGSAGNTIYF
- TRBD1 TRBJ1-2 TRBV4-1 TGCGCCAGCAGCCAGCTGTGGGACAGGGGAAAGAGTGGCTACACCTTC CASSQLWDRGKSGYTF